This T cell receptor (beta chain) was sequenced in a study of blood T cells in healthy people across ages. From germline, CDR1 is SNHLY and CDR2 FYNNEI. CDR3 length equals 12 residues. Trimming took 6 bases from V and 8 from J, leaving 13 bases between them. PCR was performed a second time for about 7 to 12 cycles using a sample-barcoded 5' primer and a J-beta primer mix. From the 5' RACE reads, TCRdb called clonotypes with MiXCR, one entry per CDR3 protein. The data hold 750,000 to 950,000 distinct CDR3 sequences, with more than 25% observed a single time. This same sample was also part of a study on T cells of mothers and their children.

V and J are TRBV2 and TRBJ1-2; tentative D call: TRBD1 (6 bases). The sequencing input was blood. The receptor's source is a boy aged 5-17 years in good health. CDR3 bases: TGTGCCAGCAGGCCGTCCACAGGGGGCTACACCTTC. It translates to CASRPSTGGYTF.